The 19 T cell receptor beta chains below all came from one sample that was sequenced in a study of post-analysis software for immune sequencing data. Their antigen targets remain unknown. Study findings and constraints: Among 4 or 5 TRBV segments more frequent in patients than controls were TRBV5-6, TRBV5-1 and TRBV20-1.

Unique-molecular-identifier-tagged TCR beta cDNA libraries were used. TCRdb passed the PCR reads through MiXCR, listing each CDR3 protein once. The table records 600,000 to 750,000 distinct CDR3 sequences, approximately 60% of them present only once. Specimen: blood. These receptors were obtained from a girl aged 2-9 years with multiple sclerosis.

V and J are TRBV4-1 and TRBJ1-2; D remains unclear. This CDR3 comprises 13 residues. CDR1 is MGHRA, CDR2 YSYEKL, per germline. Trimming removed 4 bases at V and 4 bases at J, with 10 bases between. The CDR3 loop is CASSPPDGYGYTF. The CDR3 coding sequence is TGCGCCAGCAGCCCTCCGGACGGCTATGGCTACACCTTC.

This rearrangement joins TRBV6-2 or TRBV6-3 to TRBJ1-6, with unresolved D. CDR1 is MNHEY, CDR2 SVGEGT, per germline. The length of the CDR3 is 12 residues. Trimming took off 6 bases at V and 10 bases at J, with 10 bases between the two ends. The CDR3 coding sequence is TGTGCCAGCAGCTCTCTTCCCTCACCCCTCCACTTT. As protein: CASSSLPSPLHF.

About this clonotype itself: A junction end diverges from the germline sequence, so it may reflect a read error. The chain has TRBV7-7 and TRBJ1-5; unclear D gene. This CDR3 is built from 13 residues. CDR1 and CDR2 from the germline V gene are SSHAT and FNYEAQ (reference sequence). The CDR3 DNA sequence: TGTGCTAGCAGCCCCGGCCGGGATCAGCCCCAGCATTTT. Translated: CASSPGRDQPQHF.

A few counts support this clonotype. V and J are TRBV7-9 and TRBJ2-3; 7 bases align to TRBD1. Trimming at V came to 4 bases and at J to 2 bases, leaving 12 bases not matched to a gene. Germline lookup yields CDR1 SEHNR and CDR2 FQNEAQ (reference sequence). The CDR3 runs to 17 residues. CDR3 sequence: CASSSRIDRVNTDTQYF. In DNA form, the CDR3 reads TGTGCCAGCAGCTCCCGAATCGACAGGGTGAACACAGATACGCAGTATTTT.

Comment on this clonotype: Germline and junction disagree at one end, which may indicate a read error. This chain connects TRBV27 to TRBJ2-7, with D perhaps TRBD2 (5 bases). The CDR3 runs to 14 residues. The V gene's germline CDR1 is MNHEY and CDR2 SMNVEV (reference sequence). The CDR3 DNA reads as TGTGGCAGCAGTCCAACTAGTCCCGGTTACGAGCAGTACTTC. It translates to CGSSPTSPGYEQYF.

The chain employs TRBV4-2 and TRBJ1-6; D not certain. The CDR3 consists of 12 residues. Germline CDR1 and CDR2: LGHNA and YNFKEQ. V lost 2 bases to trimming and J lost 10 bases, with 6 bases between them. The CDR3 loop reads CASSQTLSPLHF. The CDR3, as DNA: TGTGCCAGCAGCCAAACGCTCTCACCCCTCCACTTT.

The rearrangement joins TRBV20-1 to TRBJ2-6; D ambiguous. CDR1 and CDR2 from the germline V gene are DFQATT and SNEGSKA (reference sequence). Deletions cut 0 bases from V and 1 base from J, with 4 bases between. CDR3 length: 14 amino acids. Written as DNA, the CDR3 is TGCAGTGCTAGAGACGGGTCTGGGGCCAACGTCCTGACTTTC. Protein product: CSARDGSGANVLTF.

V and J are TRBV11-3 and TRBJ2-4, with D maybe TRBD1 (5 bases). The length of the CDR3 is 18 residues. Germline assignment: CDR1 SGHNT and CDR2 YENEEA. Deletions cut 5 bases from V and 1 base from J, with 21 bases between. The CDR3 loop is CASSQTAVPGSAKNIQYF. The CDR3 region has the DNA TGTGCCAGCAGCCAGACCGCCGTTCCAGGGTCGGCCAAAAACATTCAGTACTTC.

This chain links TRBV20-1 with TRBJ2-1; 10 bases are a match to TRBD2. Germline CDR1 and CDR2: DFQATT and SNEGSKA (reference sequence). V shed 7 bases, J shed 4 bases, and the junction held 16 bases outside the gene matches. The CDR3 covers 17 residues. The CDR3 sequence: CSGTIGATSGHYNEQFF. CDR3 nucleotides: TGCAGTGGCACGATTGGGGCGACTAGCGGGCATTACAATGAGCAGTTCTTC.

The V and J genes are TRBV12-3 or TRBV12-4 and TRBJ2-7; 7 bases fit TRBD2. The CDR3 contains 15 residues. V gave up 1 base and J gave up 2 bases; unmatched junction bases: 5. The CDR3 DNA reads TGTGCCAGCAGTTTAGGAGCGGGAAACACCTACGAGCAGTACTTC. Translating gives CASSLGAGNTYEQYF.

V usage is TRBV5-1 and J usage is TRBJ2-7; 7 positions agree with TRBD1. V lost 4 bases and J lost 1; bases outside the gene matches: 8. Germline-derived CDR1 and CDR2 are SGHRS and YFSETQ. The CDR3 consists of 15 residues. The CDR3: CASSLDRDGSYEQYF. The CDR3 bases are TGCGCCAGCAGCCTTGACAGGGACGGGTCCTACGAGCAGTACTTC.

The rearrangement joins TRBV20-1 to TRBJ1-1; D is undetermined. This CDR3 has 15 amino acids. Germline V gives CDR1 DFQATT, CDR2 SNEGSKA (reference sequence). V lost 6 bases to trimming and J lost 1 base, with 18 bases between them. The DNA of the CDR3 is TGCAGTGCCCACGGACCCCCCACTGGGAACACTGAAGCTTTCTTT. Its protein is CSAHGPPTGNTEAFF.

This clonotype has only a few counts. The V and J genes are TRBV4-3 and TRBJ1-2; D gene ambiguous. The CDR3 sequence is 13 residues long. The V end was cut by 1 base, the J end by 4 bases, with 7 bases between. Germline CDR1 is LGHNA and CDR2 is YSLEER. CDR3 nucleotides: TGCGCCAGCAGCCAAGGAATTTTCTATGGCTACACCTTC. Amino acids: CASSQGIFYGYTF.

This clonotype showed up just a few times. The chain couples TRBV12-3 or TRBV12-4 to TRBJ2-4, with 7 bases that match TRBD1. Trimming took 6 bases from V and 0 from J; bases not matched to a gene: 5. The CDR3 totals 15 residues. CDR3 loop: CASRRQGTAKNIQYF. In DNA, the CDR3 is TGTGCCAGCAGAAGACAGGGCACAGCCAAAAACATTCAGTACTTC.

The rearrangement links TRBV7-9 to TRBJ1-5; D ambiguous. The germline V and J ends were trimmed by 1 base and 4 bases, with 8 bases remaining between them. The CDR3 has 14 residues. CDR1 SEHNR and CDR2 FQNEAQ come from the germline V gene (reference sequence). The CDR3 region has the DNA TGTGCCAGCAGCTTAGGCTACGGGAATCAGCCCCAGCATTTT. As protein: CASSLGYGNQPQHF.

The chain has TRBV12-3 or TRBV12-4 and TRBJ2-1; D gene ambiguous. Between the trimmed V and J ends, which lost 6 bases and 6 bases, there was a span of 6 bases. CDR3 length: 11 amino acids. Here the CDR3 reads CASRETNEQFF. CDR3 in DNA: TGTGCCAGCAGAGAGACCAATGAGCAGTTCTTC.

The sample holds a few counts of this clonotype. CDR3 residues: CSASSPMGSFTDTQYF. The CDR3 DNA sequence: TGCAGTGCTAGTTCCCCTATGGGGTCGTTCACAGATACGCAGTATTTT. This sequence joins TRBV20-1 and TRBJ2-3, with unresolved D. The V end lost 3 bases, the J end lost 2 bases, and 18 bases lay between the germline ends. The CDR3 is 16 residues long. Germline V gene sequence: CDR1 DFQATT, CDR2 SNEGSKA (reference sequence).

The chain carries TRBV29-1 and TRBJ1-2; tentatively, D is TRBD1 (6 bases). Trimming left V 4 bases short and J 2 bases short, with 17 bases between. This CDR3 has 15 residues. CDR1 is SQVTM and CDR2 is ANQGSEA in the germline V gene. CDR3 nucleotide sequence: TGCAGCGTTGTTACTCGACAGGAGGGGAACTATGGCTACACCTTC. As protein: CSVVTRQEGNYGYTF.

V gene TRBV12-3 or TRBV12-4 combines with J gene TRBJ2-3; D might be TRBD1 (6 bases). Trimming took off 7 bases at V and 5 bases at J, with 19 bases between the two ends. The CDR3 is 15 residues long. Written as DNA, the CDR3 is TGTGCCAGCACTCCCTTAGGGGGAGTAGGAGATACGCAGTATTTT. Amino acid sequence: CASTPLGGVGDTQYF.